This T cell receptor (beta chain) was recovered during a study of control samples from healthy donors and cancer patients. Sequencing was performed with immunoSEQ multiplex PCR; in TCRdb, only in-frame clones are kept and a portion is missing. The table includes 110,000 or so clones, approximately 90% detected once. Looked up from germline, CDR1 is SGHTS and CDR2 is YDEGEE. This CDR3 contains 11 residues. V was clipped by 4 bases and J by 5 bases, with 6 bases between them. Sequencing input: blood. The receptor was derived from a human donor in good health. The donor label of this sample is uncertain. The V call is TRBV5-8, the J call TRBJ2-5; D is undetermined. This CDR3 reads CASSPLETQYF. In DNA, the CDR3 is TGTGCCAGCAGCCCTCTTGAGACCCAGTACTTC.